This T cell receptor beta chain was found in a study of Graves' ophthalmopathy and Graves' hyperthyroidism. Findings and limits, study-wide: Most thyroid-expanded clonotypes exceeding 0.001 frequency were also found in blood.

CDR3 regions of TCR beta were amplified from RNA transcripts. HTBI-primed first-round RT-PCR preceded second-round multiplex PCR. Via MiXCR, TCRdb re-called the multiplex PCR reads, giving one row per CDR3 protein. The profile covers around 470,000 distinct CDR3 sequences, with 14% appearing a single time and over 7.5% taken by the ten largest. CDR1 and CDR2 from the germline V gene are SGHNT and YENEEA. V lost 8 bases to trimming and J lost 11 bases; unmatched junction nucleotides: 5. This CDR3 comprises 10 residues. This clonotype was picked up many times. Antigen specificity is unknown. This chain joins TRBV11-3 and TRBJ1-1; 7 nucleotides align to TRBD1. What was sequenced was blood. This TCR derives from a woman in her twenties or thirties with Graves' ophthalmopathy. The DNA for the CDR3 is TGTGCCAGCCCGACAGGGTGGGCTTTCTTT. Translated: CASPTGWAFF.